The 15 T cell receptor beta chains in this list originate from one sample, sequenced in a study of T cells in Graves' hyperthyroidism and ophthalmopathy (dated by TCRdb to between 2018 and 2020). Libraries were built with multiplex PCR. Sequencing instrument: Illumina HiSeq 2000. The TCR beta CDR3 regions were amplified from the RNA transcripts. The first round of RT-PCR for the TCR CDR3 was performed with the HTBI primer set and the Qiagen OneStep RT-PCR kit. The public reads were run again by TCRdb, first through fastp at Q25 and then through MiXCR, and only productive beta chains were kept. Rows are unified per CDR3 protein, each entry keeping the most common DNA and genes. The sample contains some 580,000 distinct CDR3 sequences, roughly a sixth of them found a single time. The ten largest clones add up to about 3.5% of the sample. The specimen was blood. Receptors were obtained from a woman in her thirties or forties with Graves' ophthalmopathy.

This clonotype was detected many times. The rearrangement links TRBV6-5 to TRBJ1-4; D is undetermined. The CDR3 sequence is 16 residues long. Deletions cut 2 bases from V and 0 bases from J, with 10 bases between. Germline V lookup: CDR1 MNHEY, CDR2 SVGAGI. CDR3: CASSYGRVATNEKLFF. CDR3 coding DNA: TGTGCCAGCAGTTACGGAAGGGTAGCAACTAATGAAAAACTGTTTTTT.

In DNA, the CDR3 is TGTGCCAGTAGGCGACAGGGGGAAGGAGAGACCCAGTACTTC. Amino acids: CASRRQGEGETQYF. This sequence joins TRBV19 and TRBJ2-5, with 9 bases identical to TRBD1. The length of the CDR3 is 14 residues. Germline V gene data show CDR1 as LNHDA and CDR2 as SQIVND (reference sequence). V was pared by 6 bases and J by 4 bases, with 6 bases of the junction left unmatched.

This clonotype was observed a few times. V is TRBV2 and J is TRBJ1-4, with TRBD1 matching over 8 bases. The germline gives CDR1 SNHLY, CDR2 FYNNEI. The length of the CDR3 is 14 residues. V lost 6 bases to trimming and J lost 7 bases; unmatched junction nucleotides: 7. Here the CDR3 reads CASRRQGFFEKLFF. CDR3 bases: TGTGCCAGCAGGAGACAGGGGTTTTTTGAAAAACTGTTTTTT.

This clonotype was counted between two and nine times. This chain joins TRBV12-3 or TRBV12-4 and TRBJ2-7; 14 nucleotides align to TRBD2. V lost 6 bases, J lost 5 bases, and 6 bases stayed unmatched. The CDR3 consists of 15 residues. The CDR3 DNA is TGTGCCAGCAGCCGACTGGGACTAGCGGGAGACGAGCAGTACTTC. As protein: CASSRLGLAGDEQYF.

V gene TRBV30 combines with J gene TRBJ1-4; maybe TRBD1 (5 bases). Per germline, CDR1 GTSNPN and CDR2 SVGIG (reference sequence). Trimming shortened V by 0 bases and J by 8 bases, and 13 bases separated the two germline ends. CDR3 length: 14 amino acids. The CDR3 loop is CAWSVGGTEEKLFF. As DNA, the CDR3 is TGTGCCTGGAGTGTCGGGGGGACTGAGGAAAAACTGTTTTTT.

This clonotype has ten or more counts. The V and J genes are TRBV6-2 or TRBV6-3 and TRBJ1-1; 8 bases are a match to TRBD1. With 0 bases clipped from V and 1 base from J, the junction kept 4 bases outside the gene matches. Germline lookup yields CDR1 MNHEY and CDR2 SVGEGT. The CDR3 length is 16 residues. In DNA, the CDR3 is TGTGCCAGCAGTTACTCGACCGGGACAGGGAACACTGAAGCTTTCTTT. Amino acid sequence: CASSYSTGTGNTEAFF.

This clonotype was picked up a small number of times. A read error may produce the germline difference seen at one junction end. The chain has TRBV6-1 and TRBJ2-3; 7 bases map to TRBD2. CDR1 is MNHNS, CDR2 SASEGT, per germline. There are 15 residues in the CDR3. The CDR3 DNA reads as TGTGCCAGCAGTGGGTTAGCGACTAGCACAGATACGCGGTATTTT. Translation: CASSGLATSTDTRYF.

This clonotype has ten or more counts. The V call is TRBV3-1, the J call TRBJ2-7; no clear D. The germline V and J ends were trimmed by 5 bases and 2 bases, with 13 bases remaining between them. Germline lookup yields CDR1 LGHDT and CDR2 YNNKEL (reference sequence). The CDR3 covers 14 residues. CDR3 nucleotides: TGTGCCAGCAGCTACGAACCGGAGACCTACGAGCAGTACTTC. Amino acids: CASSYEPETYEQYF.

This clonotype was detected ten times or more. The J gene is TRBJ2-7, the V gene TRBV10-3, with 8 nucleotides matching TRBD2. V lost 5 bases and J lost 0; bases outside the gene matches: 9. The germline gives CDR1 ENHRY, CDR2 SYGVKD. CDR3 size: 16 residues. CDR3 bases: TGTGCCATCAGTCCGGCTAGCGGGCAGAGCTCCTACGAGCAGTACTTC. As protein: CAISPASGQSSYEQYF.

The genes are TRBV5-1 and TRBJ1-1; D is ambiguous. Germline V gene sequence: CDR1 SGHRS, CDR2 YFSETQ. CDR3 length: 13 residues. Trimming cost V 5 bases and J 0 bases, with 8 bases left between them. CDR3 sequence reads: CASRVNLNTEAFF. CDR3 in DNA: TGCGCCAGCAGAGTCAATTTGAACACTGAAGCTTTCTTT.

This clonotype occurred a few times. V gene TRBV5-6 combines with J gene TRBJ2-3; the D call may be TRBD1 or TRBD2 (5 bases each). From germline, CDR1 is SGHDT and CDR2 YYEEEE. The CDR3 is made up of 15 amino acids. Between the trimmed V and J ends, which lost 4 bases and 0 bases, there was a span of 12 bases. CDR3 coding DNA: TGTGCCAGCAGCACGGGACGGACGAGCACAGATACGCAGTATTTT. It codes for CASSTGRTSTDTQYF.

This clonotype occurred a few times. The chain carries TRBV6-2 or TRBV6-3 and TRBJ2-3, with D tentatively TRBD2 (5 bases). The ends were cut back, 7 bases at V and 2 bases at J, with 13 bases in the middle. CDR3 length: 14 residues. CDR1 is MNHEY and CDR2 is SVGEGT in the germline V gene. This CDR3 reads CASIRGPPTDTQYF. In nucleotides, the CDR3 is TGTGCCAGCATTCGGGGTCCTCCCACAGATACGCAGTATTTT.

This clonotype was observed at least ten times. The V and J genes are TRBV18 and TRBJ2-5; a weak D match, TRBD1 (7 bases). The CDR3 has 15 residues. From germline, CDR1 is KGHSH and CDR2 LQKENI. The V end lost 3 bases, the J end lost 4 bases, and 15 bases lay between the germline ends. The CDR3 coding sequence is TGTGCCAGCTCACCTCCCCAGGGGGGCGTAGAGACCCAGTACTTC. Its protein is CASSPPQGGVETQYF.

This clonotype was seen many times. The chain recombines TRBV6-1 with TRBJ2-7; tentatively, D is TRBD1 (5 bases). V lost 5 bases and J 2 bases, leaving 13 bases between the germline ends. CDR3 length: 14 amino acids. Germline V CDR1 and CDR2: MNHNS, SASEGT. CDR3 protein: CASSLQTETYEQYF. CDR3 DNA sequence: TGTGCCAGCAGTCTTCAGACAGAAACCTACGAGCAGTACTTC.

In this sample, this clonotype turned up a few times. The DNA of the CDR3 is TGTGCCAGCAGCGGCAACCAGGGGCACGTTGGAAACACCATATATTTT. It yields the protein CASSGNQGHVGNTIYF. The rearrangement uses TRBV3-1 and TRBJ1-3; D might be TRBD1 (6 bases). The CDR3 has 16 amino acids. Between the trimmed V and J ends, which lost 5 bases and 3 bases, there was a span of 17 bases. The germline CDR1 and CDR2 sequences are LGHDT and YNNKEL (reference sequence).